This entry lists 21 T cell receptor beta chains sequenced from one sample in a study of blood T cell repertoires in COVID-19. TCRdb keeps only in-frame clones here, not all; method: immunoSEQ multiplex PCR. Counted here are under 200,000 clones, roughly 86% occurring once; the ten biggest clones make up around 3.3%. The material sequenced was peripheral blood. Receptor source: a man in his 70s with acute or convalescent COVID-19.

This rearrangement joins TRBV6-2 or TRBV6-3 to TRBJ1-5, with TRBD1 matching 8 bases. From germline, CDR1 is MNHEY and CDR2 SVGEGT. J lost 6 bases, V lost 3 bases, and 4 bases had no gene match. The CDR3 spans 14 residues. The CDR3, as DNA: TGTGCCAGCAGTTATCAGACAGGGGCTCAGCCCCAGCATTTT. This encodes CASSYQTGAQPQHF.

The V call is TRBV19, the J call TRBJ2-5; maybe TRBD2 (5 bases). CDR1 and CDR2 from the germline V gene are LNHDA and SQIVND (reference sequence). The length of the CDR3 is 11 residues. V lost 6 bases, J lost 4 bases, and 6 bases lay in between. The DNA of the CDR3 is TGTGCCAGTAGCGGAGGAGAGACCCAGTACTTC. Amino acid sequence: CASSGGETQYF.

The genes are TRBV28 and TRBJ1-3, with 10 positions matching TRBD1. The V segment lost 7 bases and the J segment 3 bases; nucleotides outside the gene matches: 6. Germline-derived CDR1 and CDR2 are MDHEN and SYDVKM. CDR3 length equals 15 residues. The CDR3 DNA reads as TGTGCCAGCACTAGACAGGGGGCGATTGGAAACACCATATATTTT. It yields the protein CASTRQGAIGNTIYF.

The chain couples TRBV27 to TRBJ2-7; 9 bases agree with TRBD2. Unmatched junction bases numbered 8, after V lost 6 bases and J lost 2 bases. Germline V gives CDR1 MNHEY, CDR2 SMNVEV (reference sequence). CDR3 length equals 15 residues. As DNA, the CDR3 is TGTGCCAGCAGACTAGCGGGCCTAGGACCCTACGAGCAGTACTTC. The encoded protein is CASRLAGLGPYEQYF.

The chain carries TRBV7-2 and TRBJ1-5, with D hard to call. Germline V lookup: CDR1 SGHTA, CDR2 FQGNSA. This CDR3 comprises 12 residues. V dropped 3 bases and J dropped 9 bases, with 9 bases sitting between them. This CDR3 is CASSFTRGPQHF. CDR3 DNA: TGTGCCAGCAGCTTTACGCGGGGGCCCCAGCATTTT.

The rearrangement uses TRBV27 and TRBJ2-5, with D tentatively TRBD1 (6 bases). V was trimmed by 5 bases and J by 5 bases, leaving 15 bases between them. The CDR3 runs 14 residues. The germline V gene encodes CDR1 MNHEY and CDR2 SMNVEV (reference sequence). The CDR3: CASSQRRGGETQYF. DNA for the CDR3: TGTGCCAGCAGTCAACGCAGGGGTGGCGAGACCCAGTACTTC.

The CDR3 sequence is CASSSGTGVEKLFF. The CDR3 nucleotides read TGTGCCAGCAGCTCCGGGACAGGGGTTGAAAAACTGTTTTTT. J is TRBJ1-4 and V is TRBV5-4; 10 bases match TRBD1. V lost 3 bases to trimming and J lost 7 bases; unmatched junction nucleotides: 3. CDR1 and CDR2 (germline): SGHNT, YYREEE (reference sequence). The CDR3 has 14 residues.

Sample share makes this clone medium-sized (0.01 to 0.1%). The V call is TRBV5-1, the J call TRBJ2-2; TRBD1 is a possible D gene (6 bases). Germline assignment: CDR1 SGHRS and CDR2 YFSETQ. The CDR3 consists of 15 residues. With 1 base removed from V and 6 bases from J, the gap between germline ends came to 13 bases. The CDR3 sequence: CASSLSAGDAGELFF. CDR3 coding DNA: TGCGCCAGCAGCTTGTCGGCAGGGGATGCCGGGGAGCTGTTTTTT.

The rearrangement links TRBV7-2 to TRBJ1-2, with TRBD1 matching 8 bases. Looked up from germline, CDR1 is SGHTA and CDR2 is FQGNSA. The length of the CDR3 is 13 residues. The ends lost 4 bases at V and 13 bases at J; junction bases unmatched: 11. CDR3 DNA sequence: TGTGCCAGCAGCTCAGCCCGGGACAGGTTTTCCACCTTC. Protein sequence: CASSSARDRFSTF.

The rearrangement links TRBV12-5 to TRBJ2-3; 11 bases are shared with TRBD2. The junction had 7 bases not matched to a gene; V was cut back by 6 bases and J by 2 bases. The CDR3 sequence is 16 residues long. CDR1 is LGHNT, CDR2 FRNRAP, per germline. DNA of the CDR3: TGTGCTAGTGGGAAGACTAGCGGGGCCAACACAGATACGCAGTATTTT. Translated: CASGKTSGANTDTQYF. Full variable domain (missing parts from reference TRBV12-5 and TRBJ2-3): DARVTQTPRHKVTEMGQEVTMRCQPILGHNTVFWYRQTMMQGLELLAYFRNRAPLDDSGMPKDRFSAEMPDATLATLKIQPSEPRDSAVYFCASGKTSGANTDTQYFGPGTRLTVL.

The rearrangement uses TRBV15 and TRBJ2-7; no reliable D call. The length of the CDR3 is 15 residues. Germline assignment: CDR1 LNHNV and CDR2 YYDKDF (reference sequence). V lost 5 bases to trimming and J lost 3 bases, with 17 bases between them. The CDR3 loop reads CATSLGAIYIYEQYF. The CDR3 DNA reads TGTGCCACCAGCCTCGGAGCGATTTATATCTACGAGCAGTACTTC.

In DNA form, the CDR3 reads TGTGCCAGTAGTATTACTGTTACGGGCACAGATACGCAGTATTTT. This sequence encodes CASSITVTGTDTQYF. This chain uses TRBV19 with TRBJ2-3, with D hard to call. The germline CDR1 and CDR2 sequences are LNHDA and SQIVND (reference sequence). The V and J ends lost 3 bases and 1 base respectively, with 11 bases between them. This CDR3 spans 15 amino acids.

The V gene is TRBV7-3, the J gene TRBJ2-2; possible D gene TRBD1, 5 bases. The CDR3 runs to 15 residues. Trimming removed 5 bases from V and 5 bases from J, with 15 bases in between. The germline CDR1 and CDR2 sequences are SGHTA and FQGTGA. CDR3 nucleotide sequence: TGTGCCAGCAGCCCCCAAGAAGCAGGGACCGGGGAGCTGTTTTTT. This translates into CASSPQEAGTGELFF.

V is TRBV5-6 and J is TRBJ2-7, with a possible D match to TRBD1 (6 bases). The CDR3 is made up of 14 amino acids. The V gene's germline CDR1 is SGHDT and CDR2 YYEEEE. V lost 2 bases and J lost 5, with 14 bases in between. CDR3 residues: CASSLEQGIHEQYF. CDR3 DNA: TGTGCCAGCAGCTTAGAACAGGGTATCCACGAGCAGTACTTC.

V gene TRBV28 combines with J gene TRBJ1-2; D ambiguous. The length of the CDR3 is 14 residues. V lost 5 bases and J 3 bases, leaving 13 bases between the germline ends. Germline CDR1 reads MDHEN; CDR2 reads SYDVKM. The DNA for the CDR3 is TGTGCCAGCAGTGCCTACCCGCACTACTATGGCTACACCTTC. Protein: CASSAYPHYYGYTF.

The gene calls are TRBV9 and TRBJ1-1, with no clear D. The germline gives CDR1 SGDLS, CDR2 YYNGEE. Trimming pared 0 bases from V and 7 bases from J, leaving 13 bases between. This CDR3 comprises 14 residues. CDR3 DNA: TGTGCCAGCAGCGTAGCAGTGGGAGGTAGTGAAGCTTTCTTT. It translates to CASSVAVGGSEAFF.

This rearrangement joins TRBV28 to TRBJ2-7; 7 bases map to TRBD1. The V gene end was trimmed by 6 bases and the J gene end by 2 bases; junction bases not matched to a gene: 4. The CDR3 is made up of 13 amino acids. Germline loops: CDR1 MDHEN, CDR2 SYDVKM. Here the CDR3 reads CASRMGQTYEQYF. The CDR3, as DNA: TGTGCCAGCAGAATGGGACAGACCTACGAGCAGTACTTC.

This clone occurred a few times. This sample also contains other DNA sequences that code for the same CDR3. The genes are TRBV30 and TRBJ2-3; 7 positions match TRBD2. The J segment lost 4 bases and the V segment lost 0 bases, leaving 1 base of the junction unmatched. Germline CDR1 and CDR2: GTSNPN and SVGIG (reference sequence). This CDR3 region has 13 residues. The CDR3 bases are TGTGCCTGGAGTGTACGGGAGGCAGATACGCAGTATTTT. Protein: CAWSVREADTQYF.

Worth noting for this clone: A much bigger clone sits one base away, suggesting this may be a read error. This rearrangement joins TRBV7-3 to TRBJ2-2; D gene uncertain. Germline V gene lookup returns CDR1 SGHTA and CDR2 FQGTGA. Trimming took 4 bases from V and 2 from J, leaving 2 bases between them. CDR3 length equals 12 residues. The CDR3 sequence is CASSSNTGELFF. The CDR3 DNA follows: TGTGCCAGCAGCTCTAACACCGGGGAGCTGTTTTTT.

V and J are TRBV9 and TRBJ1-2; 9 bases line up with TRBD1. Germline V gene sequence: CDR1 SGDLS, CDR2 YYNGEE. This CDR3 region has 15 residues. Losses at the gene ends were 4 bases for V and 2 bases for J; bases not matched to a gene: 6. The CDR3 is CASSIRDRENYGYTF. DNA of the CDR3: TGTGCCAGCAGCATCCGGGACAGGGAGAACTATGGCTACACCTTC.

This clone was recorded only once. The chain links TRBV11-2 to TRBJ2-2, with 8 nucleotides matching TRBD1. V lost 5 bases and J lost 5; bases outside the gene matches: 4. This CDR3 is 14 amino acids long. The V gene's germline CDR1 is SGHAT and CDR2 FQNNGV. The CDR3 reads CASSGQGWTGELFF. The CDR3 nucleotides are TGTGCCAGCAGCGGACAGGGTTGGACCGGGGAGCTGTTTTTT.